This T cell receptor (beta chain) was profiled in a study of lymphopenia after photon versus proton radiotherapy. General observations from the study: Under photons, naive T cells and diversity fell while effector/memory populations rose. Oligoclonal CD8+ Temra expansion after nadir drove photon patients' diversity drop. Authors raise, but do not show, better survival with proton therapy.

With respect to this clone: Its antigen is as yet unknown.

The method was immunoSEQ multiplex PCR; TCRdb's version includes in-frame clones alone and lacks a portion of them. This sample carries about 3,800 clones, over 60% of them seen once, and the ten largest clones take about half. CDR1 is SSHAT, CDR2 FNYEAQ, per germline (reference sequence). The CDR3 runs to 16 residues. Trimming removed 5 bases from V and 0 bases from J, with 17 bases in between. The chain is built from TRBV7-7 and TRBJ2-7, with a tentative D call TRBD2 (6 bases). The receptor was derived from an older man with esophageal cancer. Source: peripheral blood, taken from a patient treated with proton-based radiotherapy. In DNA, the CDR3 is TGTGCCAGCAGCCCGTCACGGGGGTCGAGCTCCTACGAGCAGTACTTC. The encoded protein is CASSPSRGSSSYEQYF.